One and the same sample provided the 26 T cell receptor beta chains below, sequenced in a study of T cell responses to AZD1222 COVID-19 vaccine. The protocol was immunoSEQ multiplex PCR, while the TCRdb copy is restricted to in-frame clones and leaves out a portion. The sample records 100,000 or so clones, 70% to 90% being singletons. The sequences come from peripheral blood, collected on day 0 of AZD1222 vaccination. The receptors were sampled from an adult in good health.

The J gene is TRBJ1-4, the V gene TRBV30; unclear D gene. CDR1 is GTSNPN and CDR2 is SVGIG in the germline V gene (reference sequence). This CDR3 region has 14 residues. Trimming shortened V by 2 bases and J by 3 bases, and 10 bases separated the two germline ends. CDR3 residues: CAWSPLPPNEKLFF. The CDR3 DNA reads TGTGCCTGGAGTCCTCTCCCCCCTAATGAAAAACTGTTTTTT.

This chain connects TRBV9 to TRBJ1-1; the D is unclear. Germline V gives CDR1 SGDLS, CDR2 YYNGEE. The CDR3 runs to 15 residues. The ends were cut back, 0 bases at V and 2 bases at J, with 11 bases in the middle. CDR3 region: CASSVDPGRNTEAFF. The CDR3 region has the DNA TGTGCCAGCAGCGTAGACCCCGGCAGAAACACTGAAGCTTTCTTT. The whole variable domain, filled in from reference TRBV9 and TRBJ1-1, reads DSGVTQTPKHLITATGQRVTLRCSPRSGDLSVYWYQQSLDQGLQFLIQYYNGEERAKGNILERFSAQQFPDLHSELNLSSLELGDSALYFCASSVDPGRNTEAFFGQGTRLTVV.

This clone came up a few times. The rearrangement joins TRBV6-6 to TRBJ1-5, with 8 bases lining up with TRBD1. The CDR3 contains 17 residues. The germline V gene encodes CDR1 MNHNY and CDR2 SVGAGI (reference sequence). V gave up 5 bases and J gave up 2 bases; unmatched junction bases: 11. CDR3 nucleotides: TGTGCCAGCAGTCTCTCCAGGGGGCAGGGAGGCAATCAGCCCCAGCATTTT. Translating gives CASSLSRGQGGNQPQHF.

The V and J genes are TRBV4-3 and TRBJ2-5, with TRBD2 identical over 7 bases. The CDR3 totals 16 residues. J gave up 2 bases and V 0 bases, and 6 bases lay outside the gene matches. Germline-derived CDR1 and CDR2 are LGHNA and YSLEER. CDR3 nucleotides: TGCGCCAGCAGCCAAGAAATGACGGGGGGACAAGAGACCCAGTACTTC. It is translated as CASSQEMTGGQETQYF.

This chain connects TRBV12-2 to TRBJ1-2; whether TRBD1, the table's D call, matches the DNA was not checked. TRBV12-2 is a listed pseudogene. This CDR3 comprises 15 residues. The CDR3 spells CASRSIPGTGCGYTF. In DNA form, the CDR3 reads TGTGCAAGTCGCTCCATTCCCGGGACAGGCTGTGGCTACACCTTC.

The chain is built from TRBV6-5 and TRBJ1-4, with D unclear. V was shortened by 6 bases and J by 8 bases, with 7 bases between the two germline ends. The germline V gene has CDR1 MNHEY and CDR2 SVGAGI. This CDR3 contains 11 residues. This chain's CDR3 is CASRDGEKLFF. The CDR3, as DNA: TGTGCCAGCAGGGACGGCGAAAAACTGTTTTTT.

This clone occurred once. The chain's CDR3 is CAWSVTSGNTIYF. CDR3 bases: TGTGCCTGGAGTGTAACCTCTGGAAACACCATATATTTT. The chain has TRBV30 and TRBJ1-3; no definite D call. The V and J ends lost 0 bases and 0 bases respectively, with 3 bases between them. Germline assignment: CDR1 GTSNPN and CDR2 SVGIG (reference sequence). The CDR3 runs to 13 residues.

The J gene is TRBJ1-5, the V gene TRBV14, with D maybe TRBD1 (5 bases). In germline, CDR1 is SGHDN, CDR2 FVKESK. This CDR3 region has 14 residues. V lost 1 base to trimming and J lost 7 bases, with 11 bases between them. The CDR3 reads CASSQGGRGQPQHF. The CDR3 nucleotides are TGTGCCAGCAGCCAAGGGGGTAGGGGCCAGCCCCAGCATTTT.

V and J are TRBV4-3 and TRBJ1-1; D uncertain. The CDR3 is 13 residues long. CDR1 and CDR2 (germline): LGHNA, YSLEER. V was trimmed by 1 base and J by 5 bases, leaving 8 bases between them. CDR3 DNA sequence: TGCGCCAGCAGCCAAGTCTTCGGGACTGAAGCTTTCTTT. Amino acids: CASSQVFGTEAFF.

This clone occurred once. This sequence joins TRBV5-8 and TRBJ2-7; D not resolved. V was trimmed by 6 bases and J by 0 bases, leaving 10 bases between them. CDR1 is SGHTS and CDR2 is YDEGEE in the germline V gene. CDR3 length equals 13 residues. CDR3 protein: CASTRMGSYEQYV. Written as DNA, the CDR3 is TGTGCCAGCACCCGAATGGGCTCCTACGAGCAGTACGTC.

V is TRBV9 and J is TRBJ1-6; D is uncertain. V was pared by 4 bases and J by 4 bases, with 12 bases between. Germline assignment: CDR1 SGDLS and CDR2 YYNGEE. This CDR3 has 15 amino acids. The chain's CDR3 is CASSYGSLYNSPLHF. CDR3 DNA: TGTGCCAGCAGCTACGGGAGCCTGTATAATTCACCCCTCCACTTT. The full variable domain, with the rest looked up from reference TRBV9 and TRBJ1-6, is DSGVTQTPKHLITATGQRVTLRCSPRSGDLSVYWYQQSLDQGLQFLIQYYNGEERAKGNILERFSAQQFPDLHSELNLSSLELGDSALYFCASSYGSLYNSPLHFGNGTRLTVT.

This CDR3 reads CASSYSLWEQGQETQYF. CDR3 DNA: TGTGCCAGCAGTTACTCGTTGTGGGAACAGGGCCAAGAGACCCAGTACTTC. The chain employs TRBV6-2 or TRBV6-3 and TRBJ2-5; TRBD1 might be the D (6 bases). Germline V gene lookup returns CDR1 MNHEY and CDR2 SVGEGT. The CDR3 sequence is 17 residues long. V shed 0 bases and J shed 1 base, with 15 bases lying between them.

CDR3 sequence: CASSIGLRGFQETQYF. As DNA, the CDR3 is TGTGCCAGTAGTATAGGTCTGCGGGGGTTCCAAGAGACCCAGTACTTC. The chain combines TRBV19 with TRBJ2-5; 7 nucleotides match TRBD2. The CDR3 loop spans 16 amino acids. Losses at the gene ends were 1 base for V and 1 base for J; bases not matched to a gene: 6. CDR1 and CDR2 from the germline V gene are LNHDA and SQIVND (reference sequence).

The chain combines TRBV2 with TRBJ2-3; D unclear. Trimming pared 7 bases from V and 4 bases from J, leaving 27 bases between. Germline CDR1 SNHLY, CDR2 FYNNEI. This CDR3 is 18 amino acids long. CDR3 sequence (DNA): TGTGCCAGCATGGGCCTCCCGGGTCCTCAAAGCAAGGCAGATACGCAGTATTTT. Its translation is CASMGLPGPQSKADTQYF.

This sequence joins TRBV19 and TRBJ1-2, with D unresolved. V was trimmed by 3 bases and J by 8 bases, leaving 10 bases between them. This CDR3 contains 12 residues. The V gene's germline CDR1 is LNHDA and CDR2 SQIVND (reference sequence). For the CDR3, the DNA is TGTGCCAGTAGTATCGACAAAACCGGCTACACCTTC. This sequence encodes CASSIDKTGYTF. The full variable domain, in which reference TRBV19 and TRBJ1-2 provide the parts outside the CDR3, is DGGITQSPKYLFRKEGQNVTLSCEQNLNHDAMYWYRQDPGQGLRLIYYSQIVNDFQKGDIAEGYSVSREKKESFPLTVTSAQKNPTAFYLCASSIDKTGYTFGSGTRLTVV.

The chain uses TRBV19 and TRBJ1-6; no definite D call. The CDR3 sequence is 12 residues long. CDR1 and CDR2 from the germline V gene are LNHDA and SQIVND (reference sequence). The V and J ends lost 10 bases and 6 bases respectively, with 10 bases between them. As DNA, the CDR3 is TGTGCCACCCGCGGAATTAATTCACCCCTCCACTTT. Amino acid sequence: CATRGINSPLHF.

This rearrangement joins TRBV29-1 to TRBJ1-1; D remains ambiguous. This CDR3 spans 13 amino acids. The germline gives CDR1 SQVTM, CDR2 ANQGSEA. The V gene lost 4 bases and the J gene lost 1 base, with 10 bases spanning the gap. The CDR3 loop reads CSVVDKGNTEAFF. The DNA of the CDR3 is TGCAGCGTTGTCGATAAAGGGAACACTGAAGCTTTCTTT.

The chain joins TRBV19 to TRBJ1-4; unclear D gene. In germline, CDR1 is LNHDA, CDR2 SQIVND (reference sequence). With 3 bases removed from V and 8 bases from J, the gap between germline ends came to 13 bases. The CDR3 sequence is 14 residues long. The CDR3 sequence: CASSISAIGEKLFF. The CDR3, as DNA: TGTGCCAGTAGTATTTCGGCAATCGGGGAAAAACTGTTTTTT.

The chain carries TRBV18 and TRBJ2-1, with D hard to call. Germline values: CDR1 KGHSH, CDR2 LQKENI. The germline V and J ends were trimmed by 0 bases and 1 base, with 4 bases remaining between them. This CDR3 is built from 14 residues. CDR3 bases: TGTGCCAGCTCACCACCTTCGTCCTACAATGAGCAGTTCTTC. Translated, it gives CASSPPSSYNEQFF.

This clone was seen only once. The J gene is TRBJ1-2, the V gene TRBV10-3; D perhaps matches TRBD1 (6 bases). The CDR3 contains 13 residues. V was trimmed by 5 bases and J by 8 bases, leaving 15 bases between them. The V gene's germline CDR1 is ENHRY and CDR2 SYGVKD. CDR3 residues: CAISPGAPGGYTF. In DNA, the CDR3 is TGTGCCATCAGTCCAGGGGCGCCGGGCGGCTACACCTTC.

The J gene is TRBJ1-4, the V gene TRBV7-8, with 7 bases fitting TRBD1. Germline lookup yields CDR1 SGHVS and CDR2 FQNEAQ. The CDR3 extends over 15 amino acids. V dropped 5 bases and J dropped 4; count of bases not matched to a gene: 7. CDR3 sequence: CASSPRQGLNEKLFF. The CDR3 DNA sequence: TGTGCCAGCAGCCCCCGACAGGGACTTAATGAAAAACTGTTTTTT.

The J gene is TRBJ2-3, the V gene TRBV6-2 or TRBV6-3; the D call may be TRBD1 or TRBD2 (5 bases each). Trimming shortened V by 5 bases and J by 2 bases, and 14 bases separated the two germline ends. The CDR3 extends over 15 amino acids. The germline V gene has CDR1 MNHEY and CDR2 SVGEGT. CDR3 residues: CASSTGLTPTDTQYF. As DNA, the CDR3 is TGTGCCAGCAGTACGGGGCTCACCCCCACAGATACGCAGTATTTT.

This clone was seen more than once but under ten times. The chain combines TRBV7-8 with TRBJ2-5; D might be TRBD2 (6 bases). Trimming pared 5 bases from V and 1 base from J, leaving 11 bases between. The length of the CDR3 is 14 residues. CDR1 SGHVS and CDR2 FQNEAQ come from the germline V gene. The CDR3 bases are TGTGCCAGCAGCATAGGGACTTTCCAAGAGACCCAGTACTTC. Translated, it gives CASSIGTFQETQYF.

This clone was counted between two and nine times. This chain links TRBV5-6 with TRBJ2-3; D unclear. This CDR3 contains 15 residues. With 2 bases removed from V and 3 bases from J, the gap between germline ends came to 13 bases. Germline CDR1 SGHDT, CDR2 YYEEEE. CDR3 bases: TGTGCCAGCAGCTTTCTGGCGGAAATTACAGATACGCAGTATTTT. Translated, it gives CASSFLAEITDTQYF.

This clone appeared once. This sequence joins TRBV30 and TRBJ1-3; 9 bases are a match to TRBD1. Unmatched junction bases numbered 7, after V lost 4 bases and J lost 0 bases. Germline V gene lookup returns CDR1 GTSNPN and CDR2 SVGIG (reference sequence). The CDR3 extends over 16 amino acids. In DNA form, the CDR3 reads TGTGCCTGGAAACGGGACAGGGCTATCTCTGGAAACACCATATATTTT. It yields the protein CAWKRDRAISGNTIYF.

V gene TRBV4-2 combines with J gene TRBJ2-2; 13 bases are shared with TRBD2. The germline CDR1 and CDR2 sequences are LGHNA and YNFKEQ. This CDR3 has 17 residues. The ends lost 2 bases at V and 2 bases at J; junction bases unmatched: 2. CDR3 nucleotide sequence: TGTGCCAGCAGCCAACGGACTAGCGGGGGTAACACCGGGGAGCTGTTTTTT. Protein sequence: CASSQRTSGGNTGELFF.